The subject of this entry is one T cell receptor (beta chain). Per germline, CDR1 SGHRS and CDR2 YFSETQ. Trimming cost V 7 bases and J 1 base; bases outside gene matches: 4. There are 14 residues in the CDR3. This record comes from a study of blood T cell repertoires in COVID-19. Study-level background: Samples came from the United States, Italy and Spain, spanning acute and convalescent COVID-19. The analysed material was cDNA or gDNA that came from T cells, B-cell-depleted T cells, or PBMCs.

Per the study methods: By means of reference gene primer amplification, nucleated cell counts were estimated. Libraries were prepared by immunoSEQ multiplex PCR; TCRdb keeps only in-frame clonotypes and omits some of them. The D gene and trimming were derived from the DNA, and the V and J assignments and clone size from that table. In the table there are about 140,000 clones, roughly nine tenths of which are singletons. The V gene is TRBV5-1, the J gene TRBJ2-3, with 9 bases aligning to TRBD1. The specimen sequenced was peripheral blood. The clonotype was recovered from a human donor in a cohort sampled during active COVID-19. The CDR3, as DNA: TGCGCCAGCGGCCGGGACAGGGGCACAGATACGCAGTATTTT. Translated, it gives CASGRDRGTDTQYF.